This record covers a single T cell receptor (beta chain). This specimen belongs to a study of technical replicates of blood from several donors. Germline lookup yields CDR1 SGHAT and CDR2 FQNNGV. The CDR3 has 13 amino acids. V was cut by 3 bases and J by 0 bases, with 6 bases left in between. The method was immunoSEQ multiplex PCR; TCRdb's version includes in-frame clones alone and lacks a portion of them. Of 45,000 to 50,000 clones in the sample, around 90% are singletons; the top ten hold roughly 3.9%. This clonotype was sampled from a human donor in good health. Some clones in this sample may be carry-over from other donors' samples. V is TRBV11-2 and J is TRBJ2-7, with D unclear. Sequences were obtained from PBMCs. CDR3 sequence: CASSLTPSYEQYF. The CDR3 DNA sequence: TGTGCCAGCAGCTTGACTCCCTCCTACGAGCAGTACTTC.